This entry lists 16 T cell receptor beta chains sequenced from one sample in a study of neurological immune-mediated disorders. Time point in this sample: technical triplicate 2. TCRdb re-derived calls from the 5' RACE reads in MiXCR, one entry per CDR3 protein. The sample lists about 59,000 distinct CDR3 sequences; nearly 25% were seen once. Sequences were obtained from PBMCs. All receptors derive from a man aged 55 to 70 with HTLV-1-associated myelopathy (HAM/TSP).

The rearrangement joins TRBV5-1 to TRBJ2-6; D unresolved. The CDR3 is made up of 16 amino acids. The V end lost 4 bases, the J end lost 0 bases, and 11 bases lay between the germline ends. Germline V gene lookup returns CDR1 SGHRS and CDR2 YFSETQ. CDR3 coding DNA: TGCGCCAGCAGCACCTACTCGAGCTCTGGGGCCAACGTCCTGACTTTC. Encoded protein: CASSTYSSSGANVLTF.

The gene calls are TRBV28 and TRBJ2-1, with 8 bases aligning to TRBD2. The V and J ends lost 6 bases and 14 bases, in that order; junction bases with no gene match: 18. This CDR3 contains 15 residues. Germline V gene data show CDR1 as MDHEN and CDR2 as SYDVKM. The CDR3 protein is CASSPPGLGSNVKFF. CDR3 DNA: TGTGCCAGCAGCCCCCCGGGACTAGGCTCCAATGTGAAGTTCTTC.

This chain connects TRBV20-1 to TRBJ2-1; tentatively, D is TRBD2 (6 bases). This CDR3 contains 15 residues. Germline V gene lookup returns CDR1 DFQATT and CDR2 SNEGSKA (reference sequence). Trimming left V 1 base short and J 7 bases short, with 17 bases between. The DNA of the CDR3 is TGCAGTGCTAGAGTATGGGGGAGTGCGGGGAATGAGCAGTTCTTC. Translated: CSARVWGSAGNEQFF.

Comment on this clonotype: One end of the junction does not line up with germline, which may come from a read error. The V and J genes are TRBV7-6 and TRBJ1-5; D ambiguous. The V gene's germline CDR1 is SGHVS and CDR2 FNYEAQ. The CDR3 totals 13 residues. In DNA form, the CDR3 reads TGTGCCAGCAGCTTAGCCGGTGGGCAGCACCAGCATTTT. Translated: CASSLAGGQHQHF.

This clonotype was found once. Since a much larger clone is just one base distant, this may be a read error. V usage is TRBV28 and J usage is TRBJ2-7; 10 bases are shared with TRBD1. Per germline, CDR1 MDHEN and CDR2 SYDVKM. Losses at the gene ends were 7 bases for V and 5 bases for J; bases not matched to a gene: 11. This CDR3 has 15 residues. CDR3 amino acids: CASIPKGTGVDEQYF. CDR3 nucleotides: TGTGCCAGCATCCCTAAAGGGACAGGGGTCGACGAGCAGTACTTC.

This clonotype was picked up many times. The chain is built from TRBV20-1 and TRBJ1-5; 10 bases are shared with TRBD1. CDR1 and CDR2 from the germline V gene are DFQATT and SNEGSKA (reference sequence). This CDR3 is built from 14 residues. V gave up 5 bases and J gave up 3 bases; unmatched junction bases: 4. CDR3 protein: CSAGQGDINQPQHF. CDR3 nucleotides: TGCAGTGCTGGACAGGGGGATATCAATCAGCCCCAGCATTTT.

This clonotype occurred many times. The V gene is TRBV7-8, the J gene TRBJ2-7; D is perhaps TRBD2 (6 bases). The V end was cut by 4 bases, the J end by 6 bases, with 13 bases between. The germline gives CDR1 SGHVS, CDR2 FQNEAQ. The CDR3 consists of 13 residues. The DNA for the CDR3 is TGTGCCAGCAGCTCGGGCGGGGCGGGCGAGCAGTACTTC. Protein product: CASSSGGAGEQYF. The full variable domain, with the rest looked up from reference TRBV7-8 and TRBJ2-7, is GAGVSQSPRYKVAKRGQDVALRCDPISGHVSLFWYQQALGQGPEFLTYFQNEAQLDKSGLPSDRFFAERPEGSVSTLKIQRTQQEDSAVYLCASSSGGAGEQYFGPGTRLTVT.

The chain is built from TRBV7-2 and TRBJ1-5; D remains ambiguous. The CDR3 spans 14 residues. The germline V and J ends were trimmed by 1 base and 6 bases, with 10 bases remaining between them. The V gene's germline CDR1 is SGHTA and CDR2 FQGNSA. CDR3 protein: CASSLGGLGQPQHF. In nucleotides, the CDR3 is TGTGCCAGCAGCTTAGGGGGTCTTGGTCAGCCCCAGCATTTT.

This clonotype was counted many times. The gene calls are TRBV5-5 and TRBJ2-1, with 8 nucleotides matching TRBD2. Per germline, CDR1 SGHKS and CDR2 YYEKEE (reference sequence). This CDR3 contains 13 residues. The V and J ends lost 6 bases and 5 bases, in that order; junction bases with no gene match: 4. DNA of the CDR3: TGTGCCAGCAACGTACTAGCGGACAATGAGCAGTTCTTC. Translating it yields CASNVLADNEQFF.

In its sample, this clonotype was seen a few times. At one end, the junction sequence differs from germline, possibly due to a read error. The rearrangement links TRBV7-8 to TRBJ2-1; 16 positions match TRBD2. Germline V CDR1 and CDR2: SGHVS, FQNEAQ. This CDR3 is 18 amino acids long. This CDR3 is CASSLTPGLAGGNNERFF. The CDR3 bases are TGTGCCAGCAGCTTAACGCCGGGACTAGCGGGGGGGAACAATGAGCGGTTCTTC.

This clonotype was seen many times. V and J are TRBV12-3 or TRBV12-4 and TRBJ1-2; D might be TRBD1 (5 bases). V gave up 5 bases and J gave up 4 bases, with 14 bases separating them. The CDR3 length is 14 residues. CDR3 in amino acids: CASSPAGPIYGYTF. For the CDR3, the DNA is TGTGCCAGCAGTCCGGCGGGACCTATCTATGGCTACACCTTC.

Many counts were recorded for this clonotype. The chain couples TRBV4-1 to TRBJ2-1; D unclear. The V gene's germline CDR1 is MGHRA and CDR2 YSYEKL. The CDR3 sequence is 19 residues long. Trimming left V 0 bases short and J 9 bases short, with 27 bases between. CDR3 coding DNA: TGCGCCAGCAGCCAAGATCCGAGCGTGGGGAACATCGGTAGAAGTGAGCAGTTCTTC. The encoded protein is CASSQDPSVGNIGRSEQFF.

Many counts were recorded for this clonotype. This chain connects TRBV12-3 or TRBV12-4 to TRBJ1-1, with D hard to call. The CDR3 is 13 amino acids. V lost 5 bases and J lost 0, with 7 bases in between. The CDR3, as DNA: TGTGCCAGCAGTCCTTTCGTGAACACTGAAGCTTTCTTT. Encoded protein: CASSPFVNTEAFF.

This clonotype was seen more than once but under ten times. V is TRBV5-1 and J is TRBJ2-1; 8 bases fit TRBD2. This CDR3 is 15 amino acids long. The V gene end was trimmed by 0 bases and the J gene end by 14 bases; junction bases not matched to a gene: 13. Germline lookup yields CDR1 SGHRS and CDR2 YFSETQ. CDR3 nucleotide sequence: TGCGCCAGCAGCTTGGTGGGGGCCGCCTCGGGGGGGAAGTTCTTC. Encoded protein: CASSLVGAASGGKFF.

There are many counts of this clonotype. The chain carries TRBV20-1 and TRBJ2-5; 7 bases are a match to TRBD2. This CDR3 region has 14 residues. Per germline, CDR1 DFQATT and CDR2 SNEGSKA (reference sequence). V shed 6 bases and J 5 bases; nucleotides not matched to a gene: 12. CDR3 sequence: CSAASAGRWETQYF. The DNA for the CDR3 is TGCAGTGCCGCCTCAGCGGGGAGATGGGAGACCCAGTACTTC.

This clonotype has a count of ten or more. The chain couples TRBV29-1 to TRBJ2-1, with 7 bases matching TRBD1. The germline V gene has CDR1 SQVTM and CDR2 ANQGSEA. There are 12 residues in the CDR3. V shed 4 bases, J shed 9 bases, and the junction held 6 bases outside the gene matches. Here the CDR3 DNA reads TGCAGCGTTGGAAAGACAGGGACTGAGCAGTTCTTC. Amino acid sequence: CSVGKTGTEQFF.